This TCR beta chain derives from a study of long-term antiretroviral therapy in people with HIV. Details on this clone: As yet, its antigen is unknown.

Study results and caveats: ART was followed by higher diversity that remained below transplant donor controls. The range of CDR3 lengths in HIV repertoires proved narrower than that found in controls. Samples were collected from the mid-2000s to the late 2010s under possibly less effective ART regimens. Those clones which expanded before ART made up the dominant part of the repertoire at all time points.

Trimming took 5 bases from V and 8 from J, leaving 21 bases between them. The CDR3 sequence is 16 residues long. Germline V CDR1 and CDR2: LNHDA, SQIVND (reference sequence). Version v3.0 of the immunoSEQ assay ran at survey level. Sequencing used immunoSEQ multiplex PCR; TCRdb keeps in-frame clones, though not all of them. Of 20,000 to 25,000 clones listed, around three quarters are singletons. The source material was unsorted PBMCs, sampled 0.5 years after starting antiretroviral therapy. This TCR derives from a woman aged 40 to 50 with HIV. The chain combines TRBV19 with TRBJ2-2, with a possible D match to TRBD2 (5 bases). The chain's CDR3 is CASSPRAGPASGELFF. The CDR3 DNA reads TGTGCCAGTAGTCCACGGGCGGGCCCGGCATCTGGGGAGCTGTTTTTT.